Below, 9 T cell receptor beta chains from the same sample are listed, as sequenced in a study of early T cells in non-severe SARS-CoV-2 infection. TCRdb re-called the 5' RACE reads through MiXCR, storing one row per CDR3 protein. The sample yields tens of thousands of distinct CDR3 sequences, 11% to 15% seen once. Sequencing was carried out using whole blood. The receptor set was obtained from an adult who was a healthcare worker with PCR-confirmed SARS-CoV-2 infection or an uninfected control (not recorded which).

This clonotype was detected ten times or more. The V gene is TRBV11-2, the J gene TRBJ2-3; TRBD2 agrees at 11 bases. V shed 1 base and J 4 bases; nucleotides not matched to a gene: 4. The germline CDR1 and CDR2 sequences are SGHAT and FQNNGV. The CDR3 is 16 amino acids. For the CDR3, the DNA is TGTGCCAGCAGCTTAGGGCTAGCGGGAGGAGCAGATACGCAGTATTTT. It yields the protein CASSLGLAGGADTQYF.

CDR3 sequence reads: CASSQVPGQSGNEQFF. The CDR3 nucleotides read TGCGCCAGCAGCCAAGTCCCGGGCCAGTCGGGCAATGAGCAGTTCTTC. This chain links TRBV4-1 with TRBJ2-1; D remains ambiguous. The CDR3 covers 16 residues. Germline-derived CDR1 and CDR2 are MGHRA and YSYEKL. The V end was cut by 1 base, the J end by 6 bases, with 16 bases between.

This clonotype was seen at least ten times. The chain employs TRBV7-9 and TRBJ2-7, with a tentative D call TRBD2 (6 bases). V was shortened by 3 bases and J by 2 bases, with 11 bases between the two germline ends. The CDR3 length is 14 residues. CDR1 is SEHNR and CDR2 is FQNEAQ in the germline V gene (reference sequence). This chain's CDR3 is CASSFAEGTYEQYF. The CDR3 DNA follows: TGTGCCAGCAGCTTCGCGGAGGGAACCTACGAGCAGTACTTC.

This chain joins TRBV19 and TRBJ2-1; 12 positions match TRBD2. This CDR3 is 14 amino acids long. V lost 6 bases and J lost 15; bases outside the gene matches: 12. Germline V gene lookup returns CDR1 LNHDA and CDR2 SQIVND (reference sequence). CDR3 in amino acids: CASRETSGSPDTFF. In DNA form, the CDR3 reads TGTGCCAGTAGGGAGACTAGCGGGAGTCCCGATACGTTCTTC.

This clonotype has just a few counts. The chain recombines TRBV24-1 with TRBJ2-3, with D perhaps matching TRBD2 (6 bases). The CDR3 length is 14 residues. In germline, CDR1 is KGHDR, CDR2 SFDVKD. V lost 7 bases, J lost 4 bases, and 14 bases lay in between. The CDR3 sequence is CATRGDFLADTQYF. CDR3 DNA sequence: TGTGCCACCAGGGGGGACTTTTTGGCAGATACGCAGTATTTT.

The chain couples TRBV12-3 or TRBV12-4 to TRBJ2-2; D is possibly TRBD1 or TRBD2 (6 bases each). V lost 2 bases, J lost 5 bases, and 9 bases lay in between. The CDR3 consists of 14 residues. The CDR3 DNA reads TGTGCCAGCAGTTTAAAAGGGGGGACCGGGGAGCTGTTTTTT. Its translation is CASSLKGGTGELFF.

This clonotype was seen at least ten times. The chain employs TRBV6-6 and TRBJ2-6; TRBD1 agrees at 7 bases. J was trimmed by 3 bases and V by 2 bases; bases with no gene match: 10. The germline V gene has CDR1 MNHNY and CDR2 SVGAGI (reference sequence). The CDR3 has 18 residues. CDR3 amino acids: CASSYRDSPRIGANVLTF. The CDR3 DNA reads TGTGCCAGCAGTTACAGGGACAGCCCCCGGATTGGGGCCAACGTCCTGACTTTC.

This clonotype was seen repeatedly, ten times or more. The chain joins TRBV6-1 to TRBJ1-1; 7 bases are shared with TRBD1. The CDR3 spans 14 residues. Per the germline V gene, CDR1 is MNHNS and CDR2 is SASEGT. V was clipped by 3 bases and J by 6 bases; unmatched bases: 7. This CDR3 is CASSDSRGASEAFF. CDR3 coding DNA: TGTGCCAGCAGTGACTCCAGGGGGGCCTCTGAAGCTTTCTTT.

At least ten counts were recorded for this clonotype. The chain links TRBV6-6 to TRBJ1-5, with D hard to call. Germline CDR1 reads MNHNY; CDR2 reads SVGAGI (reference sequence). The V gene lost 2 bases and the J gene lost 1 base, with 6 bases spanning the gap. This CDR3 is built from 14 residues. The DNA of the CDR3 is TGTGCCAGCAGTTACGGGGTGAGCAATCAGCCCCAGCATTTT. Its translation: CASSYGVSNQPQHF.